These T cell receptor beta chains were read from a single sample in a study of early T cells in non-severe SARS-CoV-2 infection. TCRdb redid the calling of the 5' RACE reads with MiXCR, one entry per CDR3 protein. The sample records more than 70,000 distinct CDR3 sequences, 12% to 15% being singletons. Material for sequencing was whole blood. All receptors derive from an adult who was a healthcare worker with PCR-confirmed SARS-CoV-2 infection or an uninfected control (not recorded which). The conserved cysteine and the conserved F or W are not part of the CDR3 here. The order of the fields is J gene, V gene, clone size, CDR3 protein. Some rows mark clone size as missing; the rest say once, few, many or name a class of expanded clone.

J: TRBJ2-1; V: TRBV25-1; size: few; CDR3: ASRPGQAYNEQF
J: TRBJ2-7; V: TRBV20-1; size: NA; CDR3: SATYGQGRFYEQY
J: TRBJ1-2; V: TRBV6-5; size: NA; CDR3: ASSLGQGAGGYT
J: TRBJ2-3; V: TRBV7-9; size: NA; CDR3: ASSPPTSESTDTQY
J: TRBJ2-1; V: TRBV6-5; size: many; CDR3: ATVETGTGEQF
J: TRBJ1-1; V: TRBV30; size: many; CDR3: AWTPGDTEAF
J: TRBJ2-2; V: TRBV10-3; size: many; CDR3: AISGTTGELF
J: TRBJ1-2; V: TRBV5-1; size: few; CDR3: ASSPLGSYGYT
J: TRBJ1-2; V: TRBV4-3; size: few; CDR3: ASSHPGTATGGYT
J: TRBJ1-5; V: TRBV7-2; size: NA; CDR3: ASSPSARTAYQPQH
J: TRBJ1-2; V: TRBV7-6; size: NA; CDR3: TSSSGARAGTTYGYT
J: TRBJ2-3; V: TRBV12-3/TRBV12-4; size: many; CDR3: ASKRTDTQY
J: TRBJ2-3; V: TRBV29-1; size: few; CDR3: SSAGLVGDTQY
J: TRBJ1-1; V: TRBV7-2; size: many; CDR3: ASSLNRVGEAF
J: TRBJ2-3; V: TRBV11-1; size: NA; CDR3: ASSRQGPNTDTQY
J: TRBJ2-7; V: TRBV7-9; size: NA; CDR3: ASSSPLKGTYEQY
J: TRBJ2-1; V: TRBV7-3; size: few; CDR3: ASSLDGGAHNEQF
J: TRBJ2-7; V: TRBV27; size: many; CDR3: ASSLGRRDEQY
J: TRBJ2-2; V: TRBV2; size: many; CDR3: ASRLLLANTGELF
J: TRBJ1-5; V: TRBV6-1; size: few; CDR3: ASSELGARSQPQH
J: TRBJ2-1; V: TRBV14; size: few; CDR3: ASSQYQGTDNEQF
J: TRBJ2-1; V: TRBV3-1; size: NA; CDR3: ASSATVYNEQF
J: TRBJ2-7; V: TRBV27; size: many; CDR3: ASSLRSQTLYEQY
J: TRBJ2-7; V: TRBV10-3; size: NA; CDR3: ATGAGGYEQY
J: TRBJ2-7; V: TRBV6-2/TRBV6-3; size: NA; CDR3: ASSFGGSYEQY
J: TRBJ1-1; V: TRBV7-9; size: many; CDR3: ASSLAGQLGTEAF
J: TRBJ2-1; V: TRBV3-1; size: NA; CDR3: ASSQAGLAGLYNEQF
J: TRBJ1-2; V: TRBV20-1; size: many; CDR3: SARDSDGWAWNYGYT
J: TRBJ2-7; V: TRBV11-2; size: many; CDR3: ASRAPGGLYEQY
J: TRBJ2-3; V: TRBV4-2; size: NA; CDR3: ASSQDLGTTTDTQY
J: TRBJ1-2; V: TRBV6-1; size: few; CDR3: ASSKTGINYGYT
J: TRBJ2-1; V: TRBV7-2; size: NA; CDR3: ASSPGPSSYNEQF
J: TRBJ2-2; V: TRBV4-1; size: few; CDR3: ASSQDQGRLTGELF
J: TRBJ1-2; V: TRBV7-9; size: NA; CDR3: ASSPLMGEGSYGYT
J: TRBJ2-7; V: TRBV12-3/TRBV12-4; size: NA; CDR3: ASSLVITYEQY
J: TRBJ2-5; V: TRBV29-1; size: NA; CDR3: SAPGRTGEETQY
J: TRBJ2-3; V: TRBV29-1; size: many; CDR3: SVESINTDTQY